This TCR beta chain was sequenced in a study of blood T cell repertoires in COVID-19. Trimming at V came to 3 bases and at J to 4 bases, leaving 12 bases not matched to a gene. The CDR3 covers 17 residues. Germline CDR1 and CDR2: SGHTA and FQGNSA. Only in-frame clones appear in the TCRdb table, and some are missing; sequencing was by immunoSEQ multiplex PCR. In the table there are hundreds of thousands of clones, roughly 83% of which are singletons. The sequenced material came from peripheral blood. The chain is built from TRBV7-2 and TRBJ2-3, with 8 bases identical to TRBD2. The TCR sequence derives from a woman between 70 and 85 years old with active or convalescent COVID-19. DNA of the CDR3: TGTGCCAGCAGCTTCCTAAGCGGGGGTGGCAGGGCAGATACGCAGTATTTT. Translating it yields CASSFLSGGGRADTQYF.